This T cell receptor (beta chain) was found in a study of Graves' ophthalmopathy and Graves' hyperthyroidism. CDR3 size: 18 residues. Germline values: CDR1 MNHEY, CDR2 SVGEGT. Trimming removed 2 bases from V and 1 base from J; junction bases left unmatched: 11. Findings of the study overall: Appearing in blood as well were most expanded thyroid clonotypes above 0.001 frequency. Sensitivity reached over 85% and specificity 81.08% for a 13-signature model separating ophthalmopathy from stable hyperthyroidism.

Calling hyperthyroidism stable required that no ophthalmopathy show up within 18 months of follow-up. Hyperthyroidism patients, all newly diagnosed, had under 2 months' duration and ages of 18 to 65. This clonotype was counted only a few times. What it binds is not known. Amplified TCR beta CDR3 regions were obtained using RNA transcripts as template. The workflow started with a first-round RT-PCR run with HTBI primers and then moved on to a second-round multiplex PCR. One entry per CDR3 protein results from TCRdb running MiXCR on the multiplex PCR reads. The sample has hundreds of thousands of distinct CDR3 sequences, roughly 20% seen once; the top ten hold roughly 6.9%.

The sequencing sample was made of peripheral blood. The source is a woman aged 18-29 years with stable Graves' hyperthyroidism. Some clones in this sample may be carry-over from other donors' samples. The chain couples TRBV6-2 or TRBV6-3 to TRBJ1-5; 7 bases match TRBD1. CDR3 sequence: CASSYAGGQSGSNQPQHF. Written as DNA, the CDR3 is TGTGCCAGCAGTTACGCCGGGGGACAGTCAGGAAGCAATCAGCCCCAGCATTTT.